The T cell receptor beta chain under discussion was sequenced for a study of CD8+ T cells in alopecia areata. In each case, RNA was isolated and then reverse transcribed into cDNA as the sequencing template. Assay: immunoSEQ multiplex PCR; the TCRdb copy retains only in-frame clones and omits some. Among some 100,000 clones, approximately 58% were seen once, and the ten largest hold 2.8%. The germline V and J ends were trimmed by 0 bases and 11 bases, with 9 bases remaining between them. This CDR3 is 12 amino acids long. The germline gives CDR1 MGHDK, CDR2 SYGVNS. The sequenced sample was CD4+ T cells sorted from blood. This TCR was sampled from a human donor in good health. V and J are TRBV25-1 and TRBJ2-3; D ambiguous. CDR3 region: CASSEYPLGQYF. The CDR3, as DNA: TGTGCCAGCAGTGAATACCCGTTGGGGCAGTATTTT.